This T cell receptor beta chain was recovered during a study of T cells in Graves' hyperthyroidism and ophthalmopathy. This CDR3 is 13 amino acids long. The germline V gene encodes CDR1 DFQATT and CDR2 SNEGSKA (reference sequence). V shed 3 bases and J shed 4 bases, with 12 bases lying between them. TCR beta CDR3 regions were amplified from RNA. HTBI primers were the set used in a first-round RT-PCR of the TCR CDR3. One entry per CDR3 protein, called by TCRdb with MiXCR from the multiplex PCR reads. The table has 450,000 to 700,000 distinct CDR3 sequences, roughly 46% seen once. V usage is TRBV20-1 and J usage is TRBJ1-2, with D maybe TRBD1 (6 bases). This TCR derives from an adult woman with Graves' disease, either hyperthyroidism or ophthalmopathy (not recorded which). The sample consisted of peripheral blood or thyroid tissue (not recorded which). CDR3 loop: CSASEGGGYGYTF. CDR3 nucleotides: TGCAGTGCTAGCGAGGGGGGCGGCTATGGCTACACCTTC.